These 3 T cell receptor beta chains were all obtained from the same sample, sequenced in a study of blood T cell repertoires in COVID-19 (dated by TCRdb to 2018 to 2020). Libraries were made using the immunoSEQ multiplex PCR assay. TCRdb's version of the immuneACCESS table is confined to in-frame rearrangements and falls short of the full clone set. An unresolved V gene accounts for under half of the shortfall where checked; the remainder is of unknown origin. The sample table contains roughly 180,000 clones; only one count was recorded for approximately 90% of them. 0.99% of the sample rests with the top ten. Material: peripheral blood. The receptors derive from a man between 18 and 35 years old with acute or convalescent COVID-19.

The chain links TRBV5-1 to TRBJ2-2, with 10 bases fitting TRBD1. The ends lost 4 bases at V and 0 bases at J; junction bases unmatched: 3. In germline, CDR1 is SGHRS, CDR2 YFSETQ. CDR3 size: 16 residues. Here the CDR3 DNA reads TGCGCCAGCAGCCAGGACAGGGGGTCGAACACCGGGGAGCTGTTTTTT. This translates into CASSQDRGSNTGELFF.

V is TRBV2 and J is TRBJ2-3, with 8 bases aligning to TRBD2. Unmatched junction bases numbered 6, after V lost 5 bases and J lost 2 bases. This CDR3 contains 15 residues. Germline values: CDR1 SNHLY, CDR2 FYNNEI. In nucleotides, the CDR3 is TGTGCCAGCAGTCCATGGCGGGGGGTCACAGATACGCAGTATTTT. Translating gives CASSPWRGVTDTQYF. Full variable domain (remainder filled in from reference TRBV2 and TRBJ2-3): EPEVTQTPSHQVTQMGQEVILRCVPISNHLYFYWYRQILGQKVEFLVSFYNNEISEKSEIFDDQFSVERPDGSNFTLKIRSTKLEDSAMYFCASSPWRGVTDTQYFGPGTRLTVL.

The chain has TRBV19 and TRBJ2-7; 10 bases line up with TRBD1. The V gene end was trimmed by 5 bases and the J gene end by 3 bases; junction bases not matched to a gene: 4. CDR3 length: 14 residues. Germline CDR1 reads LNHDA; CDR2 reads SQIVND (reference sequence). CDR3 amino acids: CASSQGQGSYEQYF. As DNA, the CDR3 is TGTGCCAGTAGTCAGGGACAGGGGAGCTACGAGCAGTACTTC. The full variable domain, with the rest looked up from reference TRBV19 and TRBJ2-7, is DGGITQSPKYLFRKEGQNVTLSCEQNLNHDAMYWYRQDPGQGLRLIYYSQIVNDFQKGDIAEGYSVSREKKESFPLTVTSAQKNPTAFYLCASSQGQGSYEQYFGPGTRLTVT.